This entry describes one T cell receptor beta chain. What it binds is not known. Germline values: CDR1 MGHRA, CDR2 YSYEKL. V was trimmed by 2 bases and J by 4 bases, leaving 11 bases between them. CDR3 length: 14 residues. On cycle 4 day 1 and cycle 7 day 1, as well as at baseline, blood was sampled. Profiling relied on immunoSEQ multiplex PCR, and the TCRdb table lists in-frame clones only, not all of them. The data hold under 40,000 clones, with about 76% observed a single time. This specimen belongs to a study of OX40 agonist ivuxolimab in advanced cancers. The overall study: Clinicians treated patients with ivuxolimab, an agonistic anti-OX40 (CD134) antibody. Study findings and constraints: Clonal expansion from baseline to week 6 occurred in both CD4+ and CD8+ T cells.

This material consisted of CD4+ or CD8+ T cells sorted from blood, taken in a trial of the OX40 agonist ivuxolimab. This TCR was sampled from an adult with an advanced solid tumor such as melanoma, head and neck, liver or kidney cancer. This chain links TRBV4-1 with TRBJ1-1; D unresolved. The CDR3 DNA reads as TGCGCCAGCAGCCAAACGTTAGGAGGCACTGAAGCTTTCTTT. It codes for CASSQTLGGTEAFF.